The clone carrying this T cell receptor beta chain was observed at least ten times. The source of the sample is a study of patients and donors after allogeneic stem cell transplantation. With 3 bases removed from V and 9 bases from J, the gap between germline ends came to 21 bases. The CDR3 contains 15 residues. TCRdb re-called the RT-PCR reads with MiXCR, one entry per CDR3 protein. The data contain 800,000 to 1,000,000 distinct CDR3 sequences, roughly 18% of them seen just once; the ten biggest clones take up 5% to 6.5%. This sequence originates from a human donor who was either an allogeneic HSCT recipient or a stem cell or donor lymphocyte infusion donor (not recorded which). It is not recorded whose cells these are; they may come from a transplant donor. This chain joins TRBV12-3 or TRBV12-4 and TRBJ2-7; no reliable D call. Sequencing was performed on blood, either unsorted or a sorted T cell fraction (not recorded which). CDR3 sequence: CASSFKTVRILGQYF. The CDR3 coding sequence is TGTGCCAGCAGTTTTAAAACCGTCCGGATTTTGGGGCAGTACTTC.